The 5 T cell receptor beta chains reported below all come from one sample, sequenced in a study of blood T cell repertoires in COVID-19. TCRdb keeps only in-frame clones here, not all; method: immunoSEQ multiplex PCR. This table has 130,000 to 150,000 clones, 80% appearing once. The sample consisted of peripheral blood. The receptors shown here come from a man in his sixties or seventies who had recovered from COVID-19.

The chain links TRBV10-1 to TRBJ2-1; 8 bases line up with TRBD2. This CDR3 is 17 amino acids long. The J segment lost 4 bases and the V segment lost 2 bases, leaving 10 bases of the junction unmatched. Germline V gene data show CDR1 as WNHNN and CDR2 as SYGVQD (reference sequence). CDR3 region: CASSEGLGGRNYNEQFF. CDR3 nucleotide sequence: TGCGCCAGCAGTGAGGGATTGGGCGGGAGGAATTACAATGAGCAGTTCTTC.

V usage is TRBV2 and J usage is TRBJ2-1; TRBD1 agrees at 9 bases. The CDR3 contains 14 residues. After removal of 8 bases from V and 5 bases from J, the junction contained 7 bases not matched to a gene. The germline CDR1 and CDR2 sequences are SNHLY and FYNNEI. For the CDR3, the DNA is TGTGCCAGCGGGGGACAGGGTCCCAACAATGAGCAGTTCTTC. Its protein is CASGGQGPNNEQFF.

This sequence joins TRBV10-2 and TRBJ2-3; the D gene is possibly TRBD2 (5 bases). The CDR3 spans 11 residues. Germline CDR1 reads WSHSY; CDR2 reads SAAADI. V lost 7 bases, J lost 3 bases, and 5 bases lay in between. In nucleotides, the CDR3 is TGCGCCAGCACGGGGACAGATACGCAGTATTTT. Translating gives CASTGTDTQYF.

V and J are TRBV5-6 and TRBJ2-7; TRBD1 is a possible D gene (5 bases). Trimming pared 0 bases from V and 2 bases from J, leaving 9 bases between. CDR1 and CDR2 (germline): SGHDT, YYEEEE. The CDR3 length is 14 residues. This CDR3 is CASSLEGVPYEQYF. CDR3 coding DNA: TGTGCCAGCAGCTTGGAAGGGGTCCCCTACGAGCAGTACTTC.

CDR3 bases: TGTGCCAGCAGTTACCAGGGCAGTCCAGATACGCAGTATTTT. Translating gives CASSYQGSPDTQYF. The chain is built from TRBV6-5 and TRBJ2-3; tentatively, D is TRBD1 (5 bases). CDR3 length: 14 amino acids. Germline-derived CDR1 and CDR2 are MNHEY and SVGAGI. Deletions cut 2 bases from V and 4 bases from J, with 10 bases between.